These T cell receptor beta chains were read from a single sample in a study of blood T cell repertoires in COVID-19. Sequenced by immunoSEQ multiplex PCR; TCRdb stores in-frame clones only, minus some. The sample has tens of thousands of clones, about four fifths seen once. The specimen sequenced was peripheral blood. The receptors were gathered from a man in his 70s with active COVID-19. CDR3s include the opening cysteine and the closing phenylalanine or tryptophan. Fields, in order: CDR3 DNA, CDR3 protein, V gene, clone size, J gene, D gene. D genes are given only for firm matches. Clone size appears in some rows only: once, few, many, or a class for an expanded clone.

TGTGCCAGCAGTTTAGCCGACAGAAACTACGAGCAGTACTTC | CASSLADRNYEQYF | TRBV27 | - | TRBJ2-7 | -
TGTGCCAGCAGCCCAACGTGTCACCGACGAGGCACTGAAGCTTTCTTT | CASSPTCHRRGTEAFF | TRBV7-3 | - | TRBJ1-1 | -
TGTGCCAGCTCACCGGACAGTCTGGATGGAAACACCATATATTTT | CASSPDSLDGNTIYF | TRBV18 | - | TRBJ1-3 | -
TGTGCCAGCAGTTGGGCAGGGGGGTACTATGGCTACACCTTC | CASSWAGGYYGYTF | TRBV28 | - | TRBJ1-2 | TRBD1
TGTGCCATCAGTGAGTCTGCGGGGGTATCGGCGACGTTCACTGAAGCTTTCTTT | CAISESAGVSATFTEAFF | TRBV10-3 | - | TRBJ1-1 | -
TGTGCCAGCTCGACGGGACAGAACATTAATTCACCCCTCCACTTT | CASSTGQNINSPLHF | TRBV18 | - | TRBJ1-6 | TRBD1
TGTGCCAGCAGCCCACGCCAGGGAAATAATTCACCCCTCCACTTT | CASSPRQGNNSPLHF | TRBV9 | few | TRBJ1-6 | -
TGTGCCAGCAGCCATACAGGGGGAGGCTACAATGAGCAGTTCTTC | CASSHTGGGYNEQFF | TRBV5-4 | - | TRBJ2-1 | TRBD1
TGTGCCAGCGGGAACGACAGGCTCTCTGGAAACACCATATATTTT | CASGNDRLSGNTIYF | TRBV2 | - | TRBJ1-3 | -
TGTGCCAGCAGGACAGAAATGAACACTGAAGCTTTCTTT | CASRTEMNTEAFF | TRBV7-9 | - | TRBJ1-1 | -
TGTGCCAGCAGCTCGGGACAGACCATGAACACTGAAGCTTTCTTT | CASSSGQTMNTEAFF | TRBV5-4 | - | TRBJ1-1 | TRBD1
TGCGCCAGCAGCAGCCAGGGGGCGGTCGAGACCCAGTACTTC | CASSSQGAVETQYF | TRBV5-1 | - | TRBJ2-5 | TRBD1
TGCGCCAGCAGCCAAGATTGGGCGACAGGGGAAGAGACCCAGTACTTC | CASSQDWATGEETQYF | TRBV4-3 | - | TRBJ2-5 | TRBD1
TGTGCCATCAGTGAGGTGACAGGGGCTGGAAACACCATATATTTT | CAISEVTGAGNTIYF | TRBV10-3 | - | TRBJ1-3 | TRBD1
TGTGCCAGCAGCATCGGGAACAGTTACGAGCAGTACTTC | CASSIGNSYEQYF | TRBV6-6 | - | TRBJ2-7 | -
TGTGCCAGCAGCCCCTTTAGAAATGTGTACGGGGAGCTGTTTTTT | CASSPFRNVYGELFF | TRBV11-2 | few | TRBJ2-2 | -
TGTGCCAGTAGTATTCCACGGTCGTACAATGAGCAGTTCTTC | CASSIPRSYNEQFF | TRBV19 | - | TRBJ2-1 | -
TGCGCCAGCAGCATGGGCCCCGGAGCAGATACGCAGTATTTT | CASSMGPGADTQYF | TRBV5-1 | - | TRBJ2-3 | -
TGTGCCAGCAGTCGGGGGACAGGCAGCACCGGGGAGCTGTTTTTT | CASSRGTGSTGELFF | TRBV28 | - | TRBJ2-2 | TRBD1
TGCGCCAGCACCCAGACAGGGACGGGGATGGGCTATGGCTACACCTTC | CASTQTGTGMGYGYTF | TRBV5-1 | - | TRBJ1-2 | TRBD1
TGTGCCAGCAGCTTAAAAGGTACAGGAAGGACTGAAGCTTTCTTT | CASSLKGTGRTEAFF | TRBV7-9 | - | TRBJ1-1 | -
TGCAGTGCTCTACAGGGCTACGAGCAGTACTTC | CSALQGYEQYF | TRBV20-1 | once | TRBJ2-7 | -
TGTGCCAGCAGCTTAACTCCTGGGACAGAGGGGACCCAGTACTTC | CASSLTPGTEGTQYF | TRBV7-9 | - | TRBJ2-5 | TRBD1
TGCGCCAGCAGCCAAGAGTGGCAGATACCCTACGAGCAGTACTTC | CASSQEWQIPYEQYF | TRBV4-3 | - | TRBJ2-7 | -
TGTGCCAGCAGGTTAAGCGGACTCTCCTACAATGAGCAGTTCTTC | CASRLSGLSYNEQFF | TRBV27 | - | TRBJ2-1 | -
TGTGCCAGCACCTTCCTAGGGACAGGGTGGTCCGAGCAGTACTTC | CASTFLGTGWSEQYF | TRBV5-8 | - | TRBJ2-7 | TRBD1
TGTGCCAGCAGCTTGGGATGGGGGGGCGTCACCGGGGAGCTGTTTTTT | CASSLGWGGVTGELFF | TRBV5-4 | few | TRBJ2-2 | -
TGTGCCAGCAGTTTGAGGACAGGGGCTCGCCATGAGCAGTTCTTC | CASSLRTGARHEQFF | TRBV28 | - | TRBJ2-1 | TRBD1
TGTGCCAGCAGCTCCCAGATGAACACTGAAGCTTTCTTT | CASSSQMNTEAFF | TRBV7-8 | once | TRBJ1-1 | -
TGTGCCAGCAGCGTAGGCGGGGGCAACACCGGGGAGCTGTTTTTT | CASSVGGGNTGELFF | TRBV9 | - | TRBJ2-2 | -
TGTGCCAGTAGTATCCTCCCGGGACAGGACTACGAGCAGTACTTC | CASSILPGQDYEQYF | TRBV19 | once | TRBJ2-7 | TRBD1
TGTGCCAGCAGTTCGGGCTCAAGCGGACTAGCGGGGGGCGGGGAGCTGTTTTTT | CASSSGSSGLAGGGELFF | TRBV5-6 | - | TRBJ2-2 | TRBD2
TGTGCCAGCAGTCTGGGACATAGTGAGACCCAGTACTTC | CASSLGHSETQYF | TRBV12-3/TRBV12-4 | few | TRBJ2-5 | -
TGTGCCATCAGTGAGGTTTCAGGGTACAACACTGAAGCTTTCTTT | CAISEVSGYNTEAFF | TRBV10-3 | - | TRBJ1-1 | -
TGCAGCACGAACGGGGGACAGCTAGGCACTGAAGCTTTCTTT | CSTNGGQLGTEAFF | TRBV29-1 | - | TRBJ1-1 | TRBD1
TGTGCCAGCAGTACCCCGGACAGGTCACGGGCTTTCTTT | CASSTPDRSRAFF | TRBV6-5 | once | TRBJ1-1 | TRBD1
TGCGCCAGCAGCTTGGAGCCGGGGGGGTCAGGAGCAGAGGACTTC | CASSLEPGGSGAEDF | TRBV5-1 | few | TRBJ2-6 | TRBD2
TGCGCCAGCAGCCAAGAGGGGGCACCGATGAACACTGAAGCTTTCTTT | CASSQEGAPMNTEAFF | TRBV4-1 | - | TRBJ1-1 | -
TGTGCCAGCAGCGCGATTGACAAGCACGAGCAGTACTTC | CASSAIDKHEQYF | TRBV25-1 | - | TRBJ2-7 | -
TGTGCCAGCATACAAGGAAGGGACAAGAACACTGAAGCTTTCTTT | CASIQGRDKNTEAFF | TRBV5-4 | - | TRBJ1-1 | -
TGTGCCAGCAGCGCGGGGACAGGGGGCGATGGCTACACCTTC | CASSAGTGGDGYTF | TRBV11-3 | - | TRBJ1-2 | TRBD1
TGTGCCAGTAGTTCAACAGGGATAGTTTCCTACGAGCAGTACTTC | CASSSTGIVSYEQYF | TRBV19 | - | TRBJ2-7 | -
TGTGCCAGCAGCTTGGCGACGGGGGATCCCTACGAGCAGTACTTC | CASSLATGDPYEQYF | TRBV5-5 | once | TRBJ2-7 | -
TGTGCCAGCAGCAGATTGACAGGGAGGATGGTCGATGAGCAGTTCTTC | CASSRLTGRMVDEQFF | TRBV21-1 | once | TRBJ2-1 | -
TGTGCCAGCTCACCACCAAACAGGGAAGAGACCCAGTACTTC | CASSPPNREETQYF | TRBV18 | once | TRBJ2-5 | -
TGTGCCAGCAGCCGCGGGACAGCCCTAGGTGAGCAGTTCTTC | CASSRGTALGEQFF | TRBV7-8 | - | TRBJ2-1 | -
TGCGCCAGCAGCCCGAACAGGGGGGATTTGCCTGGCTACACCTTC | CASSPNRGDLPGYTF | TRBV4-1 | few | TRBJ1-2 | TRBD1
TGCGCCAGCAGCTTAGCGGGGCCCAACACCGGGGAGCTGTTTTTT | CASSLAGPNTGELFF | TRBV5-1 | - | TRBJ2-2 | TRBD2
TGTGCCAGCAGGCAGGTGAACACTGAAGCTTTCTTT | CASRQVNTEAFF | TRBV6-6 | - | TRBJ1-1 | -
TGTGCCAGTAGTATCCGGACGGACTCGCCTAATTCACCCCTCCACTTT | CASSIRTDSPNSPLHF | TRBV19 | - | TRBJ1-6 | -
TGTGCCACCAGCAGAGACAGGGATAACACTGAAGCTTTCTTT | CATSRDRDNTEAFF | TRBV15 | - | TRBJ1-1 | -
TGTGCCAGCAGCTTATGGCCAGGGGCCTCTGGAAACACCATATATTTT | CASSLWPGASGNTIYF | TRBV7-2 | - | TRBJ1-3 | -